This T cell receptor (beta chain) was sequenced for a study of a mutant IDH1 vaccine in newly diagnosed glioma. About the study: Patients received eight vaccinations in weeks 1, 3, 5, 7, 11, 15, 19, 23. The treated population exhibited a male proportion of 62.5%, a female proportion of roughly 40%, and a mean age of about 40 years. It was radiotherapy, temozolomide, or both that patients received previously, with most receiving both.

This clone has only a few counts. Its specificity is not known. Noted time point: week 11, during vaccination. Vaccination comprised doses that each held 300 ug of mutant IDH1 20-mer peptide, plus topical imiquimod. Method: immunoSEQ multiplex PCR; TCRdb's copy keeps in-frame clones and lacks some. The sample records 35,000 to 40,000 clones, 84% being singletons. The sequenced sample was PBMCs, obtained from a glioma patient whose treatment included an IDH1 peptide vaccine. This sequence was found in a man aged 40-49 years with glioma.

For the CDR3, the DNA is TGTGCCAGCAGCCCCTTTTGGAACACCGGGGAGCTGTTTTTT. As protein: CASSPFWNTGELFF. The chain employs TRBV9 and TRBJ2-2; D is ambiguous. Germline CDR1 is SGDLS and CDR2 is YYNGEE. CDR3 length: 14 amino acids. The germline V and J ends were trimmed by 4 bases and 1 base, with 8 bases remaining between them.